This T cell receptor (beta chain) was recovered during a study of molecular identifiers for immune sequencing clone quantification. This clonotype was recorded many times. CDR3 length: 13 amino acids. CDR1 and CDR2 (germline): MNHEY, SVGEGT. V lost 6 bases to trimming and J lost 0 bases, with 8 bases between them. TCRdb reprocessed the PCR reads via MiXCR and lists one record per CDR3 protein. The table has 97,000 or so distinct CDR3 sequences, 24% seen once; the top ten hold roughly 1%. Sorted naive CD8 T cells, roughly 20,000 to 1,100,000, were sequenced from 10%, 30% or 50% RNA. The V and J genes are TRBV6-2 or TRBV6-3 and TRBJ1-1, with no clear D. Sequenced: naive CD8+ T cells from blood, with Jurkat cell RNA spiked in. Subset: FACS-sorted CD8+CD4-CCR7+CD45RA+ naive T cells. The clonotype originates from a human donor in good health. Some libraries in this study had Jurkat cell RNA spiked in. The CDR3 region is CASSPSLNTEAFF. CDR3 coding DNA: TGTGCCAGCAGCCCAAGCTTGAACACTGAAGCTTTCTTT.